This T cell receptor (beta chain) emerged from a study of T cells after yellow fever vaccination. Overall study results and limits: Subsequent booster samples again held most clones from primary vaccination (96% CD4, about 90% CD8).

A process of 5'RACE template switching, which added a universal primer site and UMIs, was used to make TCR cDNA. TCRdb called the 5' RACE reads again in MiXCR, with one record for every CDR3 protein. In the table there are hundreds of thousands of distinct CDR3 sequences, approximately 10% of which are singletons. A word on this clonotype: Its antigen is unknown.

CDR3 length equals 17 residues. Germline CDR1 LGHNA, CDR2 YSLEER. V was cut by 1 base and J by 1 base, with 13 bases left in between. The chain couples TRBV4-3 to TRBJ2-2, with D perhaps given as TRBD1 or TRBD2 (5 bases each). The sequence came from a man between 18 and 35 years old who received the YFV17D yellow fever vaccine. Specimen: CD4+ T cells sorted from PBMCs, collected 5 days after the yellow fever booster vaccination. The CDR3 nucleotides read TGCGCCAGCAGCCAAGGTTACGGGGCGGGGAACACCGGGGAGCTGTTTTTT. Protein product: CASSQGYGAGNTGELFF.